The sequence of this TCR beta chain was determined in a study of CD8 T cells in Susac syndrome. RNA totalling roughly 0.5 to 1 ug underwent reverse transcription with random hexamers. The amplification used immunoSEQ multiplex PCR on TCR beta CDR3; it spanned 54 Vbeta and 13 Jbeta. TCRdb re-analysed the immunoSEQ multiplex PCR reads in MiXCR, keeping a single row per CDR3 protein. The sample carries some 120,000 distinct CDR3 sequences, over 90% recorded once. Peripheral blood CD8+ and CD4+ T cells were profiled by TCR beta sequencing. Healthy donors served as the controls. They were matched for age and sex. Through negative isolation, CD4+ and CD8+ T cells were obtained, while TEMRA cells were enriched using FACS. V was clipped by 0 bases and J by 5 bases, with 11 bases between them. The CDR3 is made up of 14 amino acids. Per germline, CDR1 SGHRS and CDR2 YFSETQ. This clonotype showed up just once.

The specimen sequenced was CD4+ T cells from PBMCs. The TCR was taken from a human donor in good health. The gene calls are TRBV5-1 and TRBJ1-1, with D unclear. The CDR3 region is CASSLGLAGTEAFF. Here the CDR3 DNA reads TGCGCCAGCAGCTTGGGGCTCGCGGGAACTGAAGCTTTCTTT.